The 32 T cell receptor beta chains below come from one sample, sequenced in a study of CD8 T cells in ankylosing spondylitis. Whole-study findings and limits: A motif of 8 or 9 highly homologous TCR beta variants was seen as apparently characteristic of ankylosing spondylitis blood.

TCRdb called the 5' RACE reads again in MiXCR, with one record for every CDR3 protein. Of fewer than 750,000 distinct CDR3 sequences listed, 15% to 20% were seen once; the top ten hold around 19%. Their recognized antigens are unknown. Sequenced: blood, either unsorted or a sorted T cell fraction (not recorded which). The receptors were gathered from a male donor with ankylosing spondylitis.

The chain joins TRBV30 to TRBJ2-1; D is unresolved. CDR1 and CDR2 (germline): GTSNPN, SVGIG (reference sequence). CDR3 length equals 13 residues. V was pared by 1 base and J by 4 bases, with 8 bases between. In DNA form, the CDR3 reads TGTGCCTGGAGTGCGATTAGATACAATGAGCAGTTCTTC. Its translation is CAWSAIRYNEQFF.

This clonotype showed up many times. The gene calls are TRBV29-1 and TRBJ1-2; a possible D gene is TRBD1 (5 bases). Looked up from germline, CDR1 is SQVTM and CDR2 is ANQGSEA. This CDR3 region has 13 residues. The V gene lost 0 bases and the J gene lost 2 bases, with 7 bases spanning the gap. Here the CDR3 reads CSVEDRQNYGYTF. CDR3 sequence (DNA): TGCAGCGTTGAAGATCGACAGAACTATGGCTACACCTTC.

The chain combines TRBV7-9 with TRBJ1-1; D is possibly TRBD1 (5 bases). Germline CDR1 is SEHNR and CDR2 is FQNEAQ (reference sequence). CDR3 length: 14 amino acids. The V and J ends lost 1 base and 3 bases respectively, with 9 bases between them. The CDR3 here is CASSLGGADTEAFF. The CDR3 DNA reads as TGTGCCAGCAGCTTAGGGGGCGCGGACACTGAAGCTTTCTTT.

This chain uses TRBV11-2 with TRBJ2-7; TRBD1 might be the D (6 bases). Germline CDR1 is SGHAT and CDR2 is FQNNGV. This CDR3 has 15 amino acids. V lost 5 bases and J lost 2, with 16 bases in between. The CDR3 coding sequence is TGTGCCAGCAGCCCCCAGACAGGAGATACCTACGAGCAGTACTTC. It translates to CASSPQTGDTYEQYF.

This clonotype was counted only a few times. The chain recombines TRBV12-3 or TRBV12-4 with TRBJ2-7, with 8 bases that match TRBD1. The length of the CDR3 is 15 residues. V lost 2 bases to trimming and J lost 7 bases; unmatched junction nucleotides: 10. The CDR3 region is CASSLYTQGALEQYF. The CDR3 DNA sequence: TGTGCCAGCAGTTTATACACCCAGGGGGCCCTGGAGCAGTACTTC.

The rearrangement links TRBV20-1 to TRBJ1-2; 8 positions agree with TRBD1. Germline lookup yields CDR1 DFQATT and CDR2 SNEGSKA (reference sequence). This CDR3 is 13 amino acids long. V lost 4 bases, J lost 5 bases, and 6 bases stayed unmatched. The CDR3, as DNA: TGCAGTGCTACTACGACAGGGGATTATGGCTACACCTTC. Protein: CSATTTGDYGYTF.

The chain couples TRBV4-1 to TRBJ2-2; 11 nucleotides line up with TRBD2. Trimming removed 0 bases from V and 7 bases from J; junction bases left unmatched: 4. Germline lookup yields CDR1 MGHRA and CDR2 YSYEKL. The CDR3 consists of 16 residues. The CDR3 loop is CASSQDGSGRGGELFF. For the CDR3, the DNA is TGCGCCAGCAGCCAAGATGGTAGCGGGAGGGGCGGGGAGCTGTTTTTT.

The genes are TRBV5-6 and TRBJ1-6, with D unresolved. The ends were cut back, 1 base at V and 5 bases at J, with 4 bases in the middle. CDR1 is SGHDT, CDR2 YYEEEE, per germline. The CDR3 has 13 amino acids. The CDR3 DNA follows: TGTGCCAGCAGCTTGACAAATAATTCACCCCTCCACTTT. Its protein is CASSLTNNSPLHF. Combining the CDR3 with reference TRBV5-6 and TRBJ1-6 gives the whole variable domain DAGVTQSPTHLIKTRGQQVTLRCSPKSGHDTVSWYQQALGQGPQFIFQYYEEEERQRGNFPDRFSGHQFPNYSSELNVNALLLGDSALYLCASSLTNNSPLHFGNGTRLTVT.

This clonotype was seen at least ten times. The rearrangement links TRBV3-1 to TRBJ2-3; D is uncertain. The CDR3 covers 14 residues. V lost 2 bases and J 0 bases, leaving 6 bases between the germline ends. Germline loops: CDR1 LGHDT, CDR2 YNNKEL (reference sequence). Here the CDR3 DNA reads TGTGCCAGCAGCCAATCGACGAGCACAGATACGCAGTATTTT. Residues: CASSQSTSTDTQYF.

The chain has TRBV4-1 and TRBJ1-1; D not certain. CDR3 length equals 13 residues. V was trimmed by 2 bases and J by 8 bases, leaving 12 bases between them. Germline V lookup: CDR1 MGHRA, CDR2 YSYEKL. The CDR3 region is CASSQFREIEAFF. In nucleotides, the CDR3 is TGCGCCAGCAGCCAATTCCGTGAGATCGAAGCTTTCTTT.

J is TRBJ2-2 and V is TRBV5-5; TRBD1 matches at 8 bases. With V trimmed by 7 bases and J by 4 bases, 12 bases remained unmatched. The CDR3 loop spans 16 amino acids. Germline CDR1 and CDR2: SGHKS and YYEKEE (reference sequence). CDR3 in DNA: TGTGCCAGCTGTCCCTCAGGGGGCTCGAGCACCGGGGAGCTGTTTTTT. This codes for CASCPSGGSSTGELFF.

Only a few counts were recorded for this clonotype. The rearrangement joins TRBV28 to TRBJ2-7; 9 bases fit TRBD2. Germline loops: CDR1 MDHEN, CDR2 SYDVKM. The trim removed 5 bases at V and 2 bases at J, leaving 10 bases unmatched. CDR3 length: 16 residues. The CDR3, as DNA: TGTGCCAGCAGTCCAATTGGGGCTAGCGGGACCTACGAGCAGTACTTC. Translating gives CASSPIGASGTYEQYF.

The J gene is TRBJ2-5, the V gene TRBV24-1; D uncertain. The V end lost 1 base, the J end lost 6 bases, and 8 bases lay between the germline ends. This CDR3 spans 13 amino acids. Germline values: CDR1 KGHDR, CDR2 SFDVKD. The CDR3 reads CATSDFQSQTQYF. The CDR3, as DNA: TGTGCCACCAGTGATTTTCAATCTCAGACCCAGTACTTC.

This rearrangement joins TRBV4-2 to TRBJ2-5; 8 nucleotides match TRBD2. CDR3 size: 16 residues. V trimming: 0 bases; J trimming: 9 bases; junction bases outside the gene matches: 12. Germline V lookup: CDR1 LGHNA, CDR2 YNFKEQ. The CDR3 DNA reads as TGTGCCAGCAGCCAAGAAAGGGGACTAGTACTAAAAGCCCAGTACTTC. Its protein is CASSQERGLVLKAQYF.

The rearrangement links TRBV11-3 to TRBJ2-1; 11 nucleotides agree with TRBD2. The trim removed 5 bases at V and 6 bases at J, leaving 9 bases unmatched. CDR3 length: 16 amino acids. The germline V gene has CDR1 SGHNT and CDR2 YENEEA. The CDR3 sequence: CASSPPISGGGNEQFF. CDR3 sequence (DNA): TGTGCCAGCAGCCCCCCCATTAGCGGGGGGGGCAATGAGCAGTTCTTC.

The V and J genes are TRBV20-1 and TRBJ2-7, with 7 nucleotides matching TRBD1. From germline, CDR1 is DFQATT and CDR2 SNEGSKA (reference sequence). V shed 3 bases and J 2 bases; nucleotides not matched to a gene: 13. This CDR3 is 16 amino acids long. DNA for the CDR3: TGCAGTGCTAGTTCCTACTCCGGGACAGAGACCTACGAGCAGTACTTC. This codes for CSASSYSGTETYEQYF.

Only a few counts were recorded for this clonotype. CDR3 in amino acids: CASSLDQGAIGYTF. CDR3 nucleotides: TGTGCCAGCAGCTTAGATCAGGGGGCGATCGGCTACACCTTC. The gene calls are TRBV13 and TRBJ1-2; TRBD1 matches 8 bases. V was pared by 1 base and J by 8 bases, with 6 bases of the junction left unmatched. The CDR3 covers 14 residues. Germline values: CDR1 PRHDT, CDR2 FYEKMQ (reference sequence). Full variable domain (missing parts from reference TRBV13 and TRBJ1-2): AAGVIQSPRHLIKEKRETATLKCYPIPRHDTVYWYQQGPGQDPQFLISFYEKMQSDKGSIPDRFSAQQFSDYHSELNMSSLELGDSALYFCASSLDQGAIGYTFGSGTRLTVV.

The chain joins TRBV20-1 to TRBJ2-7; TRBD1 matches at 7 bases. CDR1 is DFQATT, CDR2 SNEGSKA, per germline (reference sequence). The CDR3 sequence is 14 residues long. After removal of 0 bases from V and 3 bases from J, the junction contained 5 bases not matched to a gene. As DNA, the CDR3 is TGCAGTGCTAGAGATTTAAGGGACAGCTACGAGCAGTACTTC. This encodes CSARDLRDSYEQYF.

The chain joins TRBV5-5 to TRBJ1-1; 7 positions agree with TRBD1. V gave up 3 bases and J gave up 4 bases; unmatched junction bases: 6. The CDR3 sequence is 14 residues long. Germline V gene lookup returns CDR1 SGHKS and CDR2 YYEKEE (reference sequence). In DNA, the CDR3 is TGTGCCAGCAGCTCGACAGGGTGGGTCACTGAAGCTTTCTTT. Translated, it gives CASSSTGWVTEAFF.

This rearrangement joins TRBV4-1 to TRBJ1-2; a weak D match, TRBD1 (5 bases). CDR1 MGHRA and CDR2 YSYEKL come from the germline V gene. The V gene lost 4 bases and the J gene lost 8 bases, with 17 bases spanning the gap. This CDR3 has 14 residues. The CDR3 nucleotides are TGCGCCAGCAGCCCCGTCTGGGGCGAAGAAGGCTACACCTTC. Amino acids: CASSPVWGEEGYTF.

The chain couples TRBV5-1 to TRBJ1-1; D is undetermined. The CDR3 spans 16 residues. Trimming cost V 0 bases and J 2 bases, with 14 bases left between them. In germline, CDR1 is SGHRS, CDR2 YFSETQ. The CDR3 DNA sequence: TGCGCCAGCAGCTTGGGGGGTGGTGATTTCAACACTGAAGCTTTCTTT. Protein sequence: CASSLGGGDFNTEAFF.

The rearrangement joins TRBV13 to TRBJ2-7; D possibly uses TRBD1 or TRBD2 (5 bases each). Trimming cost V 4 bases and J 0 bases, with 13 bases left between them. Germline CDR1 and CDR2: PRHDT and FYEKMQ (reference sequence). The CDR3 is 15 amino acids. The CDR3 DNA follows: TGTGCCAGCAGCTACCCCGGGACGGCCTCCTACGAGCAGTACTTC. Its translation: CASSYPGTASYEQYF.

DNA of the CDR3: TGCAGTGCTAGTGAGAATAGCAGAAGCACAGATACGCAGTATTTT. It codes for CSASENSRSTDTQYF. V and J are TRBV20-1 and TRBJ2-3; the D is unclear. The CDR3 runs 15 residues. V lost 3 bases and J lost 0, with 13 bases in between. The V gene's germline CDR1 is DFQATT and CDR2 SNEGSKA (reference sequence).

This chain joins TRBV27 and TRBJ2-3; D remains ambiguous. V lost 3 bases to trimming and J lost 7 bases, with 5 bases between them. Per germline, CDR1 MNHEY and CDR2 SMNVEV (reference sequence). The length of the CDR3 is 11 residues. The CDR3 DNA reads as TGTGCCAGCAGTTTCTCTCATACGCAGTATTTT. Translated, it gives CASSFSHTQYF.

In this sample, this clonotype turned up a few times. V is TRBV9 and J is TRBJ2-2, with a weak D call TRBD1 (6 bases). The CDR3 covers 16 residues. Germline values: CDR1 SGDLS, CDR2 YYNGEE. The germline V and J ends were trimmed by 0 bases and 4 bases, with 13 bases remaining between them. The DNA of the CDR3 is TGTGCCAGCAGCGTAGGCACAGGGCTATTCACCGGGGAGCTGTTTTTT. It is translated as CASSVGTGLFTGELFF.

The table lists this clonotype with a few counts. This chain uses TRBV20-1 with TRBJ2-2; 13 nucleotides match TRBD2. Trimming at V came to 6 bases and at J to 7 bases, leaving 8 bases not matched to a gene. The CDR3 has 15 amino acids. The germline V gene has CDR1 DFQATT and CDR2 SNEGSKA (reference sequence). CDR3 sequence (DNA): TGCAGTGCCGGGACTAGCGGGGCGAAGGGCGGGGAGCTGTTTTTT. This gives the protein CSAGTSGAKGGELFF.

The table lists this clonotype with a few counts. V gene TRBV18 combines with J gene TRBJ2-1, with 13 bases lining up with TRBD2. The V gene end was trimmed by 5 bases and the J gene end by 7 bases; junction bases not matched to a gene: 8. Germline assignment: CDR1 KGHSH and CDR2 LQKENI. CDR3 size: 16 residues. CDR3 nucleotide sequence: TGTGCCAGCTCATCCTGGACTAGCGGGAGTGTAAATGAGCAGTTCTTC. This encodes CASSSWTSGSVNEQFF.

The rearrangement joins TRBV4-1 to TRBJ1-3; D possibly corresponds to TRBD1 (6 bases). CDR3 length: 15 residues. The V end was cut by 1 base, the J end by 3 bases, with 10 bases between. CDR1 is MGHRA and CDR2 is YSYEKL in the germline V gene. CDR3 protein: CASSQGQDLGNTIYF. The CDR3 DNA sequence: TGCGCCAGCAGCCAAGGACAGGATCTTGGAAACACCATATATTTT.

In this sample, this clonotype turned up a few times. V and J are TRBV10-3 and TRBJ1-1, with TRBD1 matching over 9 bases. The length of the CDR3 is 11 residues. Trimming cost V 6 bases and J 9 bases; bases outside gene matches: 2. Germline-derived CDR1 and CDR2 are ENHRY and SYGVKD. CDR3 bases: TGTGCCATCAGCGGACAGGGGAAAGCTTTCTTT. Translation: CAISGQGKAFF.

In its sample, this clonotype was seen a few times. V usage is TRBV29-1 and J usage is TRBJ1-1, with 7 bases matching TRBD1. V lost 8 bases and J lost 1; bases outside the gene matches: 4. This CDR3 is 12 amino acids long. Germline V gene sequence: CDR1 SQVTM, CDR2 ANQGSEA. CDR3 DNA: TGCAGCTCGGGACAGACGAACACTGAAGCTTTCTTT. Translated: CSSGQTNTEAFF.

In this sample, this clonotype turned up a few times. This chain joins TRBV29-1 and TRBJ2-7; 9 nucleotides align to TRBD1. This CDR3 is 12 amino acids long. V lost 7 bases to trimming and J lost 5 bases; unmatched junction nucleotides: 6. CDR1 is SQVTM, CDR2 ANQGSEA, per germline. The CDR3 DNA sequence: TGCAGCGCTCGGACAGGGGTCCACGAGCAGTACTTC. Translated: CSARTGVHEQYF.

There are many counts of this clonotype. This rearrangement joins TRBV5-1 to TRBJ2-4, with D possibly matching TRBD1 (5 bases). This CDR3 is built from 16 residues. The germline CDR1 and CDR2 sequences are SGHRS and YFSETQ. V was trimmed by 3 bases and J by 3 bases, leaving 16 bases between them. As DNA, the CDR3 is TGCGCCAGCAGCTATGGACACGGTGTGGACAAAAACATTCAGTACTTC. It yields the protein CASSYGHGVDKNIQYF.